This paragraph reports one TCR beta chain. This sample was taken from a study of blood T cell repertoires in COVID-19. Assay used: immunoSEQ multiplex PCR; TCRdb lists only in-frame clones, some missing. The sample yields some 220,000 clones, 80% to 90% seen once. Germline V gives CDR1 SNHLY, CDR2 FYNNEI. V trimming: 5 bases; J trimming: 7 bases; junction bases outside the gene matches: 6. The CDR3 is 15 amino acids. This chain connects TRBV2 to TRBJ1-6, with 9 bases lining up with TRBD1. What was sequenced was peripheral blood. The sequence was obtained from a man aged 50 to 60 with active or convalescent COVID-19. CDR3 protein: CASSISQGANSPLHF. CDR3 in DNA: TGTGCCAGCAGTATTTCACAGGGGGCGAATTCACCCCTCCACTTT.